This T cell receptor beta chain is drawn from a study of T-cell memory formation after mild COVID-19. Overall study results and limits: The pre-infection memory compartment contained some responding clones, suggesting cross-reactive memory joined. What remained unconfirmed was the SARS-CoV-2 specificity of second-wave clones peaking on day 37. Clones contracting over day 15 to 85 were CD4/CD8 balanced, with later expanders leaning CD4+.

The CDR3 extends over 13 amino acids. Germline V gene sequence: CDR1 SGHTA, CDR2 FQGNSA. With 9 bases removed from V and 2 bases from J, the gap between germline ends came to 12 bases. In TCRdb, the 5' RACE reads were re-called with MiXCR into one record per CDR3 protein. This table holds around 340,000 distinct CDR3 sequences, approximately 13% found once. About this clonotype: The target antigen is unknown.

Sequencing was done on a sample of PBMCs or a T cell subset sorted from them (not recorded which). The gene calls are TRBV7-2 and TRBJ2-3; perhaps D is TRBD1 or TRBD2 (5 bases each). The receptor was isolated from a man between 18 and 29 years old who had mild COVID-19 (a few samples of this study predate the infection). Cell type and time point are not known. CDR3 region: CARGDPSTDTQYF. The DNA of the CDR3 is TGTGCCAGGGGGGACCCATCCACAGATACGCAGTATTTT.